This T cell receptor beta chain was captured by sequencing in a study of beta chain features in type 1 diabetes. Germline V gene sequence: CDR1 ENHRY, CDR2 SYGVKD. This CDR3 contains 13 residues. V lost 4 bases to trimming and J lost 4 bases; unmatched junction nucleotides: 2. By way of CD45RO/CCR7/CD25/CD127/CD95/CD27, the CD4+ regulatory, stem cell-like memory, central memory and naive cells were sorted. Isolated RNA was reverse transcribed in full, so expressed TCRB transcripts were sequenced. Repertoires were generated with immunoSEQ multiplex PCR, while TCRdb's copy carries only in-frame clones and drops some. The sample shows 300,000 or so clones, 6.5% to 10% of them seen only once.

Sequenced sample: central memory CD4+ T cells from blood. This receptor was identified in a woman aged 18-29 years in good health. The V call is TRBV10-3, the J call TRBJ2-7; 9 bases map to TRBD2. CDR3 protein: CAISGLAGYEQYF. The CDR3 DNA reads TGTGCCATCAGTGGTCTAGCGGGGTACGAGCAGTACTTC.